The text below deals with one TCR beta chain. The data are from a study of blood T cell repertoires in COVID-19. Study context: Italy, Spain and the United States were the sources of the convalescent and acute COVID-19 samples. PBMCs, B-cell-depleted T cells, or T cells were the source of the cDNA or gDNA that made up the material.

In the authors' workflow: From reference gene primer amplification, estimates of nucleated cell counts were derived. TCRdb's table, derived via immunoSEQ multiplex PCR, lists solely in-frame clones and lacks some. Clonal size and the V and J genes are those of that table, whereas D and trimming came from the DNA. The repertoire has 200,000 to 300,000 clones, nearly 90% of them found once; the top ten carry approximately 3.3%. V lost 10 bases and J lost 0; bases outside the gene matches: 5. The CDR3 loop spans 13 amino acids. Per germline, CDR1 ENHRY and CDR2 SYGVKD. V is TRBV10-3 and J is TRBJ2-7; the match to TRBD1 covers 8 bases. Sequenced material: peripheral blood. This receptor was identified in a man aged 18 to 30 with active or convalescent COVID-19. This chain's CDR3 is CATRDRSSYEQYF. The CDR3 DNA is TGTGCCACCCGGGACAGGAGCTCCTACGAGCAGTACTTC.